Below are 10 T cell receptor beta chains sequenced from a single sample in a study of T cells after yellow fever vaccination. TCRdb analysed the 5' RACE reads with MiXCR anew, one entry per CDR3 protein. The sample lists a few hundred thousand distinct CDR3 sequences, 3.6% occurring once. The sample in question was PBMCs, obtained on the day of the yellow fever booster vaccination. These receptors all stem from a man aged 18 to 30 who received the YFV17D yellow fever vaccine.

Written as DNA, the CDR3 is TGTGCCAGCAGCTCAACAAAGTCCTACGAGCAGTACGTC. It yields the protein CASSSTKSYEQYV. The chain combines TRBV5-6 with TRBJ2-7; D unclear. The germline V gene has CDR1 SGHDT and CDR2 YYEEEE. This CDR3 contains 13 residues. Trimming pared 3 bases from V and 1 base from J, leaving 8 bases between.

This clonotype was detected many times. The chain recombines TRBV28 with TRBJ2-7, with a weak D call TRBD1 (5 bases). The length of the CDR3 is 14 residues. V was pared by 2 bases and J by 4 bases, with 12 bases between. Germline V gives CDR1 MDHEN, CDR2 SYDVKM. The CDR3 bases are TGTGCCAGCAGTTTAACCACTGGACAATACGAGCAGTACGTC. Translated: CASSLTTGQYEQYV.

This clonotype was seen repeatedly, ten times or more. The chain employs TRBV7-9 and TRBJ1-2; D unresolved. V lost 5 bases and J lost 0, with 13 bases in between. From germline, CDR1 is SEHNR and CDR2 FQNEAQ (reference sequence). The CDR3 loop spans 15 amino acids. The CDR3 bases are TGTGCCAGCAGCGTATTACCGTTAGCTAACTATGGCTACACCTTC. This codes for CASSVLPLANYGYTF. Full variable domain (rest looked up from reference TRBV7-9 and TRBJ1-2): DTGVSQNPRHKITKRGQNVTFRCDPISEHNRLYWYRQTLGQGPEFLTYFQNEAQLEKSRLLSDRFSAERPKGSFSTLEIQRTEQGDSAMYLCASSVLPLANYGYTFGSGTRLTVV.

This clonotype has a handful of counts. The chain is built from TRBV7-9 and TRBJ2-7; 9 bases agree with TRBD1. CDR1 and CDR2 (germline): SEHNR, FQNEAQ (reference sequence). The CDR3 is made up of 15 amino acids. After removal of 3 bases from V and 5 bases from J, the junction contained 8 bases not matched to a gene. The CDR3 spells CASSLGGQGFNEQYV. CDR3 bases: TGTGCCAGCAGCTTGGGGGGACAGGGTTTTAACGAGCAGTACGTC.

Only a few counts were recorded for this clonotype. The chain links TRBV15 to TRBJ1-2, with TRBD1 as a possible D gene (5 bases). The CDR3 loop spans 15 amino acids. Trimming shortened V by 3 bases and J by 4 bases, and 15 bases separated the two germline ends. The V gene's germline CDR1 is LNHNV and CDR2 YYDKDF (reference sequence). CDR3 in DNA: TGTGCCACCAGCAGGCGTTCAGGGCTGGCCTATGGCTACACCTTC. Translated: CATSRRSGLAYGYTF.

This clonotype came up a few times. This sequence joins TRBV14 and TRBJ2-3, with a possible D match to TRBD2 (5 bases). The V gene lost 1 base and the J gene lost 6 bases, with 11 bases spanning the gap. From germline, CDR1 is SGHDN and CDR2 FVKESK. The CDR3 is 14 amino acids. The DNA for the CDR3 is TGTGCCAGCAGCCAAGGAGGGTGGACCGATACGCAGTATTTT. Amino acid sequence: CASSQGGWTDTQYF.

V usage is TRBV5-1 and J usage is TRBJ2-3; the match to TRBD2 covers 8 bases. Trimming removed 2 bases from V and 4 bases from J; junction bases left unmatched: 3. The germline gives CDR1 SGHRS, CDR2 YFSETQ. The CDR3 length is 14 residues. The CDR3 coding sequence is TGCGCCAGCAGCTTTGGGACTAGACCAGATACGCAGTATTTT. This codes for CASSFGTRPDTQYF.

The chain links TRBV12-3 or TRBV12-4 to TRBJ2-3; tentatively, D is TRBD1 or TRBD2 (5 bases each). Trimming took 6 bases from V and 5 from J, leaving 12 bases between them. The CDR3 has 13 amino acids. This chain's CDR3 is CASRGRGVDTQYF. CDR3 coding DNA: TGTGCCAGCAGAGGCAGAGGGGTAGATACGCAGTATTTT.

This CDR3 is CASSFPGPAETQYF. The CDR3 DNA is TGTGCCAGCAGTTTCCCGGGACCCGCGGAGACCCAGTACTTC. The genes are TRBV12-3 or TRBV12-4 and TRBJ2-5; either TRBD1 or TRBD2 may fit D (5 bases each). The length of the CDR3 is 14 residues. The ends were cut back, 3 bases at V and 5 bases at J, with 13 bases in the middle.

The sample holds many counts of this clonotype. The CDR3 spells CASSLDLMAYTEAFF. CDR3 sequence (DNA): TGTGCCAGCAGCTTAGACTTAATGGCATACACTGAAGCTTTCTTT. This chain connects TRBV7-9 to TRBJ1-1; D is ambiguous. Trimming took 1 base from V and 3 from J, leaving 12 bases between them. From germline, CDR1 is SEHNR and CDR2 FQNEAQ (reference sequence). The CDR3 runs to 15 residues.